The clone carrying this T cell receptor beta chain was observed at least ten times. Antigen unknown. The CDR3 length is 14 residues. Germline assignment: CDR1 LGHNA and CDR2 YSLEER. The ends lost 4 bases at V and 6 bases at J; junction bases unmatched: 3. The sample belongs to a study of CD8 T cells in ankylosing spondylitis. Whole-study findings and limits: Clones linked with disease were CD8+ and fairly uncommon in the peripheral blood. Reportedly, significant enrichment of disease-linked clones occurred in matched ankylosing spondylitis synovial fluid. A TCR beta motif made of about eight highly homologous variants seemed typical of ankylosing spondylitis blood.

Quantitative 5'-RACE with molecular barcodes produced the TCR beta libraries. MiXCR, run by TCRdb on the 5' RACE reads, gives a single entry per CDR3 protein. The profile shows roughly 150,000 distinct CDR3 sequences, 25% to 35% of them singletons. The receptor was isolated from a male donor with ankylosing spondylitis. The sample was synovial fluid, either unsorted or a sorted T cell fraction (not recorded which). The V call is TRBV4-3, the J call TRBJ1-5, with 10 bases lining up with TRBD1. This CDR3 reads CASSRGTGAQPQHF. Here the CDR3 DNA reads TGCGCCAGCAGCCGAGGGACAGGGGCTCAGCCCCAGCATTTT.